The T cell receptor beta chain under discussion was sequenced for a study of OX40 agonist ivuxolimab in advanced cancers. Using immunoSEQ multiplex PCR, the repertoire was profiled, and TCRdb retains in-frame clones only, with some absent. Among tens of thousands of clones listed, roughly 89% were seen once. The material sequenced was CD4+ or CD8+ T cells sorted from blood, taken in a trial of the OX40 agonist ivuxolimab. This receptor was taken from an adult with an advanced solid tumor such as melanoma, head and neck, liver or kidney cancer.

CDR3 sequence: CASSKTALTPRGEQYF. In nucleotides, the CDR3 is TGTGCCAGCAGCAAGACAGCCCTCACCCCCCGGGGGGAGCAGTACTTC. The V call is TRBV5-6, the J call TRBJ2-5; 7 nucleotides agree with TRBD2. Germline CDR1 and CDR2: SGHDT and YYEEEE. This CDR3 has 16 residues. The trim removed 4 bases at V and 11 bases at J, leaving 20 bases unmatched.